This TCR beta chain was captured by sequencing in a study of control samples from healthy donors and cancer patients. This table comes from immunoSEQ multiplex PCR, and its TCRdb copy is limited to in-frame clones, with some not included. The repertoire consists of about 27,000 clones, with approximately 91% occurring once and the leading ten covering 13%. V dropped 4 bases and J dropped 8 bases, with 9 bases sitting between them. This CDR3 spans 11 amino acids. Germline values: CDR1 SGHRS, CDR2 YFSETQ. V and J are TRBV5-1 and TRBJ1-2, with no clear D. The sequenced material came from PBMCs. The TCR was taken from a man aged 50-59 years with lung cancer. CDR3 loop: CASSGSQGYTF. CDR3 nucleotides: TGCGCCAGCAGCGGTAGCCAGGGCTACACCTTC. The full variable domain, its missing parts supplied by reference TRBV5-1 and TRBJ1-2, is KAGVTQTPRYLIKTRGQQVTLSCSPISGHRSVSWYQQTPGQGLQFLFEYFSETQRNKGNFPGRFSGRQFSNSRSEMNVSTLELGDSALYLCASSGSQGYTFGSGTRLTVV.